Reported below is one T cell receptor beta chain. It was RNA transcripts that yielded the amplified TCR beta CDR3 regions. HTBI primers were used for first-round RT-PCR of the TCR CDR3. In TCRdb, the multiplex PCR reads were re-called with MiXCR into one record per CDR3 protein. The sample lists around 440,000 distinct CDR3 sequences, approximately 14% occurring once. This sample is part of a study of T cells in Graves' hyperthyroidism and ophthalmopathy. Between the trimmed V and J ends, which lost 7 bases and 11 bases, there was a span of 17 bases. There are 12 residues in the CDR3. Germline V gene data show CDR1 as MNHNS and CDR2 as SASEGT.

The V call is TRBV6-1, the J call TRBJ1-1; maybe TRBD1 (5 bases). Material for sequencing was blood. This TCR came from a young woman with Graves' hyperthyroidism. CDR3 loop: CASTTNGGFAFF. CDR3 nucleotides: TGTGCCAGCACCACCAACGGGGGTTTCGCTTTCTTT.